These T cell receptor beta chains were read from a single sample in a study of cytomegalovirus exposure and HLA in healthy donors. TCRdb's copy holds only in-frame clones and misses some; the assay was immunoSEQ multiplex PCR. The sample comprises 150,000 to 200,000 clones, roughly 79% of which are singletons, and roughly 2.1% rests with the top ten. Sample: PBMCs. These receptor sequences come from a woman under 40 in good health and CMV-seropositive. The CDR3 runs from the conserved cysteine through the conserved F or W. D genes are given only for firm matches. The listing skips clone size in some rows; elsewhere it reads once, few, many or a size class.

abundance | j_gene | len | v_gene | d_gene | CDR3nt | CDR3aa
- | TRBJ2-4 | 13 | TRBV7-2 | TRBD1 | TGTGCCAGCAGGGAAACAGGGGAGAACATTCAGTACTTC | CASRETGENIQYF
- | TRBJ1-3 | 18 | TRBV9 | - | TGTGCCAGCAGCGTAGCTACGGGGGGGGCGAACTCTGGAAACACCATATATTTT | CASSVATGGANSGNTIYF
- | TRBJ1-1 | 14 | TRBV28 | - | TGTGCCAGCATATCAGGGTCCGCAGACACTGAAGCTTTCTTT | CASISGSADTEAFF
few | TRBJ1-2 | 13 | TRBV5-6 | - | TGTGCCAGCAGCTATCAGGGCCCCTCTGGCTACACCTTC | CASSYQGPSGYTF
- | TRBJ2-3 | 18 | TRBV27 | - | TGTGCCAGCAGCCCCCTTACTGGCGGGGGCCTCTCCACAGATACGCAGTATTTT | CASSPLTGGGLSTDTQYF
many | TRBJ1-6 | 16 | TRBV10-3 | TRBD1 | TGTGCCATCAGTGAAGGCCCCGGACAGGGTAACTCACCCCTCCACTTT | CAISEGPGQGNSPLHF
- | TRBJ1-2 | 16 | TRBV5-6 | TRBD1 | TGTGCCAGCAGTTCTGATGACAGGGGAGGCCTCTATGGCTACACCTTC | CASSSDDRGGLYGYTF
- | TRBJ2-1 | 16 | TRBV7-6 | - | TGTGCCAGCAGCCCACGTTCAGGGGAGACCTACAATGAGCAGTTCTTC | CASSPRSGETYNEQFF
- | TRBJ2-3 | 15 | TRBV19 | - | TGTGCCAGTAGTTTCACTAGGGCTCCCACAGATACGCAGTATTTT | CASSFTRAPTDTQYF
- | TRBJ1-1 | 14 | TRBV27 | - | TGTGCCAGCAGGAGACAGGCCTCGAACACTGAAGCTTTCTTT | CASRRQASNTEAFF
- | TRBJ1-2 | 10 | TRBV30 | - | TGTGCCTGGGGCCGACAGGAGGAATTCTTC | CAWGRQEEFF
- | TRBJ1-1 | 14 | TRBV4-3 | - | TGCGCCAGCAGCCAAGCGGGTAAGACCACTGAAGCTTTCTTT | CASSQAGKTTEAFF
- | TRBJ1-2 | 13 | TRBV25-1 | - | TGTGCCAGCAGTGCTTCAGGGGTAAGGGGCTACACCTTC | CASSASGVRGYTF
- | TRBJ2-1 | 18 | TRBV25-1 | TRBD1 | TGTGCCAGCAGTGAATTTGCACCGCGGGACAGGGCCTACAATGAGCAGTTCTTC | CASSEFAPRDRAYNEQFF
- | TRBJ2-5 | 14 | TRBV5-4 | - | TGTGCCAGCAGCTACTCCGGGACTCAAGAGACCCAGTACTTC | CASSYSGTQETQYF
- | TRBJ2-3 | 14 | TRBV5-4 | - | TGTGCCAGCCTGGCGGCACCCTCCGGAGATACGCAGTATTTT | CASLAAPSGDTQYF
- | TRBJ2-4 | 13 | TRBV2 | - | TGTGCCAGCAGTGGCGGCAGGGTCGAACACCAATACTTC | CASSGGRVEHQYF
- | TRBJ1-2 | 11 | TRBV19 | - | TGTGCCAGTGAATCGGGACTCGGCTACACCTTC | CASESGLGYTF
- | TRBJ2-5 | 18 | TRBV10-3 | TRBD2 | TGTGCCATCAGTGAGGGGGCTAGCGGAGGAAACCCGCAAGAGACCCAGTACTTC | CAISEGASGGNPQETQYF
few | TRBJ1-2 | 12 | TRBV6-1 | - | TGTGCCAGCAGTCAAAGGGGCAGAGGCTACACCTTC | CASSQRGRGYTF
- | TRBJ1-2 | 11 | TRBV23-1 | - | TGCGCCAGCGGGAGGGGTAATGGCTACACCTTC | CASGRGNGYTF
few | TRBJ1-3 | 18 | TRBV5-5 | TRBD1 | TGTGCCAGCAGCCCTCGTCCCGGGACAGGGGCCTATGGAAACACCATATATTTT | CASSPRPGTGAYGNTIYF
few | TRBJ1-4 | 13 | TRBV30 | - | TGTGCCTGGGGTCAGGGGCCAGGGACAAAACTGTTTTTT | CAWGQGPGTKLFF
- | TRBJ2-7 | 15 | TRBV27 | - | TGTGCCAGCAGCTCTTCCGCGACAGCCACCTACGAGCAGTACTTC | CASSSSATATYEQYF
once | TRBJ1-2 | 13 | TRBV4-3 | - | TGCGCCAGCAGCCAAGATAGGCACAGGGGCTACACCTTC | CASSQDRHRGYTF
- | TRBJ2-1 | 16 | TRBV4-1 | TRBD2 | TGCGCCAGCAGCCAAGGACCTTTGACTAGCGGGTATAAGCAGTTCTTC | CASSQGPLTSGYKQFF
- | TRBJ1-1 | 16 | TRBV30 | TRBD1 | TGTGCCTGGAGTGTCCTATGGACAGGGGAGAACACTGAAGCTTTCTTT | CAWSVLWTGENTEAFF
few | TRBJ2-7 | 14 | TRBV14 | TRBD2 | TGTGCCAGCAGCTTACGGACTAGCGCGGGCGAGCAGTACTTC | CASSLRTSAGEQYF
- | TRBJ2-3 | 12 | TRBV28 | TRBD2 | TGTGCCAGCAGTTGGCGGGGGGCAACGCAGTATTTT | CASSWRGATQYF
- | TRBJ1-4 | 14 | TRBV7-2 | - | TGTGCCAGCAGCTTCGGGCAGGGAGGGGAAAAACTGTTTTTT | CASSFGQGGEKLFF
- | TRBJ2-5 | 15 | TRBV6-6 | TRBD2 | TGTGCCAGCAGTCGCACGGGACTAGCGGAAGAGACCCAGTACTTC | CASSRTGLAEETQYF